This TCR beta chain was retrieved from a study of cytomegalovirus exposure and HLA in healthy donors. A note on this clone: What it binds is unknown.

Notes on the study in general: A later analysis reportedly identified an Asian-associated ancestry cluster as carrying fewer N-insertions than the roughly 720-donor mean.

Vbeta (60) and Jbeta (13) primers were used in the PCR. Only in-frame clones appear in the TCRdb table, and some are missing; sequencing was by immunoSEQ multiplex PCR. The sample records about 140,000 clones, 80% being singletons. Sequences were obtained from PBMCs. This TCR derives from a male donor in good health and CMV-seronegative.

This CDR3 reads CASSETLAGTQYF. In DNA form, the CDR3 reads TGCGCCAGCAGTGAAACGCTAGCGGGGACCCAGTACTTC. The V call is TRBV10-2, the J call TRBJ2-5, with 8 bases fitting TRBD2. J was trimmed by 7 bases and V by 3 bases; bases with no gene match: 4. Per the germline V gene, CDR1 is WSHSY and CDR2 is SAAADI. This CDR3 region has 13 residues.